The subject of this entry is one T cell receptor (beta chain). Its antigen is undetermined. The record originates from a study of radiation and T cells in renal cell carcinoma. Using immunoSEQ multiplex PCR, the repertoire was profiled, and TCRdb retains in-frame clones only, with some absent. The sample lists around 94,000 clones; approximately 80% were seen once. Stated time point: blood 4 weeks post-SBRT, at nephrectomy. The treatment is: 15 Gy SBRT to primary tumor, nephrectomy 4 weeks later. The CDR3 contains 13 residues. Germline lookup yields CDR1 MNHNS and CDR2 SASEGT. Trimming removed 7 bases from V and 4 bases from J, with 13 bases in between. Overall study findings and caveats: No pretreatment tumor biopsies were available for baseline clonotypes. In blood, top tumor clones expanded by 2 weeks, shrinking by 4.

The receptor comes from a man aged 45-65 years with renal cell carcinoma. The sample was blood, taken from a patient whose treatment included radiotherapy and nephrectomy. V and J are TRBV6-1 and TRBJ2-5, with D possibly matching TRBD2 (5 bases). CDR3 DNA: TGTGCCAGCAAAAAGAACGGACTAGAGACCCAGTACTTC. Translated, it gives CASKKNGLETQYF.